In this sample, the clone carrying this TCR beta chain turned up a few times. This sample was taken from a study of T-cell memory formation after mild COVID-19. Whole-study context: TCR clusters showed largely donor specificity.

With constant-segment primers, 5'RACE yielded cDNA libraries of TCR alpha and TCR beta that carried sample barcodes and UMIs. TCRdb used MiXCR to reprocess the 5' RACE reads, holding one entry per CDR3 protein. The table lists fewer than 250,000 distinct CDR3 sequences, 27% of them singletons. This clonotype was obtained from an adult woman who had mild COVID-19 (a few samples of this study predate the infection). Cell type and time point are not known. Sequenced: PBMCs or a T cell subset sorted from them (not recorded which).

Here the CDR3 reads CSAPKIQGMFPTEAFF. DNA for the CDR3: TGCAGTGCCCCAAAGATACAGGGGATGTTTCCCACTGAAGCTTTCTTT. The chain combines TRBV20-1 with TRBJ1-1, with 7 positions matching TRBD1. Unmatched junction bases numbered 17, after V lost 6 bases and J lost 4 bases. The CDR3 is 16 amino acids. CDR1 DFQATT and CDR2 SNEGSKA come from the germline V gene (reference sequence).